This TCR beta chain was observed in a study of cytomegalovirus exposure and HLA in healthy donors. This clone was detected only a few times. The CDR3 has 13 amino acids. V lost 5 bases to trimming and J lost 5 bases; unmatched junction nucleotides: 6. Germline V gives CDR1 SGHNT, CDR2 YYREEE (reference sequence). Primers included in the PCR were 60 Vbeta and 13 Jbeta primers. Method: immunoSEQ multiplex PCR; TCRdb's copy keeps in-frame clones and lacks some. The sample records some 80,000 clones, around 10% being singletons. The sequence derives from a man between 60 and 75 years old in good health and CMV-seropositive. Sequencing input: PBMCs. The chain uses TRBV5-4 and TRBJ2-5, with TRBD2 matching over 7 bases. CDR3 residues: CASRSSGTETQYF. CDR3 nucleotide sequence: TGTGCCAGCAGATCGAGCGGGACGGAGACCCAGTACTTC.